Each of the 6 T cell receptor beta chains below was sequenced from the same sample in a study of blood T cell repertoires in COVID-19. Clones were sequenced by immunoSEQ multiplex PCR, and TCRdb holds only the in-frame ones, with some missing. The sample lists more than 250,000 clones; approximately 85% were seen once. Input material: peripheral blood. Receptor source: a woman in her forties or fifties with acute or convalescent COVID-19.

The V and J genes are TRBV13 and TRBJ1-4; possibly TRBD1 for D (6 bases). The CDR3 runs 16 residues. Per the germline V gene, CDR1 is PRHDT and CDR2 is FYEKMQ (reference sequence). V was pared by 4 bases and J by 3 bases, with 15 bases between. CDR3 region: CASSSTGGVANEKLFF. Here the CDR3 DNA reads TGTGCCAGCAGCTCGACAGGTGGCGTGGCTAATGAAAAACTGTTTTTT.

In this sample, this clone turned up once. The V gene is TRBV19, the J gene TRBJ2-1; weak D call: TRBD1 (8 bases). Germline V gene data show CDR1 as LNHDA and CDR2 as SQIVND (reference sequence). V gave up 6 bases and J gave up 1 base, with 13 bases separating them. There are 15 residues in the CDR3. Here the CDR3 reads CASSEQGGSYNEQFF. The CDR3 nucleotides read TGTGCCAGTAGCGAACAGGGGGGGTCCTACAATGAGCAGTTCTTC.

The chain employs TRBV20-1 and TRBJ2-1; no clear D gene. V was pared by 3 bases and J by 0 bases, with 6 bases between. The germline gives CDR1 DFQATT, CDR2 SNEGSKA (reference sequence). The CDR3 covers 13 residues. The CDR3: CSASTGSYNEQFF. The CDR3 DNA sequence: TGCAGTGCTAGTACGGGCTCCTACAATGAGCAGTTCTTC.

The chain employs TRBV5-1 and TRBJ2-5; a possible D gene is TRBD1 (6 bases). Germline lookup yields CDR1 SGHRS and CDR2 YFSETQ. Trimming took off 4 bases at V and 10 bases at J, with 17 bases between the two ends. There are 13 residues in the CDR3. CDR3 sequence reads: CASSVQGRSGQYF. As DNA, the CDR3 is TGCGCCAGCAGCGTACAGGGTAGAAGCGGCCAGTACTTC. Supplemented by reference TRBV5-1 and TRBJ2-5, the full variable domain reads KAGVTQTPRYLIKTRGQQVTLSCSPISGHRSVSWYQQTPGQGLQFLFEYFSETQRNKGNFPGRFSGRQFSNSRSEMNVSTLELGDSALYLCASSVQGRSGQYFGPGTRLLVL.

CDR3 DNA: TGTGCCAGCAGCGTAGGTGGGACAGATTCTGGAAACACCATATATTTT. It yields the protein CASSVGGTDSGNTIYF. The gene calls are TRBV9 and TRBJ1-3; 7 bases align to TRBD1. CDR1 and CDR2 from the germline V gene are SGDLS and YYNGEE. The length of the CDR3 is 16 residues. V lost 0 bases, J lost 1 base, and 4 bases stayed unmatched.

About this clone: This sample also contains other DNA sequences that code for the same CDR3. V and J are TRBV2 and TRBJ1-5; 7 bases map to TRBD1. Germline CDR1 and CDR2: SNHLY and FYNNEI. Losses at the gene ends were 4 bases for V and 2 bases for J; bases not matched to a gene: 2. The CDR3 covers 14 residues. The CDR3 sequence is CASSGTGGNQPQHF. CDR3 DNA sequence: TGTGCCAGCAGTGGGACAGGCGGCAATCAGCCCCAGCATTTT.